This TCR beta chain derives from a study of beta chain features in type 1 diabetes. With 5 bases clipped from V and 6 bases from J, the junction kept 2 bases outside the gene matches. This CDR3 comprises 13 residues. Germline loops: CDR1 MNHNY, CDR2 SVGAGI (reference sequence). About this clone: What it binds is not known.

Averaging about 0.12 L, one heparinised blood draw came from each individual donor. Sorting produced populations that all topped 95% purity. Whole-study findings and limits: TCRB CDR3s were moderately but significantly shorter in Type 1 diabetes patients in all four CD4+ subsets.

Reverse transcribing all isolated RNA meant expressed TCRB transcripts were sequenced. Clones were read by immunoSEQ multiplex PCR, and TCRdb kept only the in-frame ones, dropping some. The sample lists around 240,000 clones, 68% occurring once. The chain joins TRBV6-6 to TRBJ1-5, with 9 nucleotides matching TRBD1. The specimen sequenced was naive CD4+ T cells from blood. This receptor was obtained from a man under 40 in good health. CDR3 nucleotides: TGTGCCAGCAGTGACAGGGGGAGTCAGCCCCAGCATTTT. Translated, it gives CASSDRGSQPQHF.